This section outlines one T cell receptor (beta chain) sequence together with its context. As yet, its antigen is unknown. The entry originates in a study of T cell responses to AZD1222 COVID-19 vaccine. The study's findings and limits: All repertoire sampling was performed exclusively after the peak T cell response. Unmutated variant regions are reportedly targeted by nearly half of spike-specific TCRs. The donor cohort was predominantly white British with a female majority, and clonal diversity may have been underestimated.

Here immunoSEQ multiplex PCR was the method, and the copy in TCRdb shows in-frame clones only, minus some. This repertoire shows over 100,000 clones, 93% found once; its top ten account for 5%. The ends were cut back, 4 bases at V and 0 bases at J, with 17 bases in the middle. Germline lookup yields CDR1 SGHTS and CDR2 YDEGEE. This CDR3 comprises 16 residues. The receptor was isolated from an adult in good health. The sample consisted of peripheral blood, taken on day 0 of AZD1222 vaccination. This chain joins TRBV5-8 and TRBJ2-7, with D unresolved. The CDR3 sequence: CASSPKPVVVSYEQYF. The DNA of the CDR3 is TGTGCCAGCAGCCCGAAACCCGTGGTGGTCTCCTACGAGCAGTACTTC.